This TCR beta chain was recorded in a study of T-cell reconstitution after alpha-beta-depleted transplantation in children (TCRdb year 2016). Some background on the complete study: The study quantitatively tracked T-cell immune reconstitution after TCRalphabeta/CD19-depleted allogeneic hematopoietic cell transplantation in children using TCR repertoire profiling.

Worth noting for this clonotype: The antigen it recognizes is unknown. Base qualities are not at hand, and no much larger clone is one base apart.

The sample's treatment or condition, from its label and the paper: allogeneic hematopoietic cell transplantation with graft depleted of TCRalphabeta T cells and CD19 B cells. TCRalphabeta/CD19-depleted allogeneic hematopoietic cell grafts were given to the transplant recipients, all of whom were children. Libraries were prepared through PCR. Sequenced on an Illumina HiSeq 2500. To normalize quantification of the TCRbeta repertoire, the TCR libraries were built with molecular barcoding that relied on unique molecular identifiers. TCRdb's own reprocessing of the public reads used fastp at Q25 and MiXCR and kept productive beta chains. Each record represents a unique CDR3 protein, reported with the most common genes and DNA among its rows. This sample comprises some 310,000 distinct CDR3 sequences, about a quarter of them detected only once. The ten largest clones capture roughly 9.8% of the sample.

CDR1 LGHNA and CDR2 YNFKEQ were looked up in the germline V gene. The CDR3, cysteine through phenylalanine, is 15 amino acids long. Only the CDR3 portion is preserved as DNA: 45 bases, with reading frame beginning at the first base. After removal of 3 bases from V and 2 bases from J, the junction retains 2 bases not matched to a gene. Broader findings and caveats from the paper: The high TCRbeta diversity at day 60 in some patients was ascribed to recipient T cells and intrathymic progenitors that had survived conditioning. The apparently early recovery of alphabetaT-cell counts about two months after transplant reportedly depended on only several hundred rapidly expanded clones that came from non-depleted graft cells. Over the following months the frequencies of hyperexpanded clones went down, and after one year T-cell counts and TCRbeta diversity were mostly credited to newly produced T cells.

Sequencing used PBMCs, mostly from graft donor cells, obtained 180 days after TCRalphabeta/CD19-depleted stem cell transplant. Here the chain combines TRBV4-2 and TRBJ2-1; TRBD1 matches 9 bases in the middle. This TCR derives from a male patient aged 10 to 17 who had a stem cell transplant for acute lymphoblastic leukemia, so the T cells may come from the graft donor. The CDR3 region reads CASSQDRGPYNEQFF. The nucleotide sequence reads TGTGCCAGCAGCCAGGACAGGGGACCCTACAATGAGCAGTTCTTC.